The 32 T cell receptor beta chains reported below all come from one sample, sequenced in a study of persistence of HIV-infected CD4 T cells. Their antigen targets remain unknown. The stimulus was lysate of CMV-infected fibroblasts, approximately 9.6 ug/mL. Memory cells lacking CD40L and CD69 with high CD45RO were sorted. Sequencing used immunoSEQ version 4 in survey mode. The data were produced by immunoSEQ multiplex PCR, yet TCRdb's version contains in-frame clones alone and is incomplete. The table has more than 25,000 clones, around 80% seen once. Sequencing was performed on CD4+ T cells sorted from PBMCs after approximately 20-hour stimulation, taken from a patient who received antiretroviral therapy. These receptors were collected from an adult woman with HIV who was CMV-seropositive.

The chain links TRBV5-1 to TRBJ2-7, with unresolved D. The CDR3 extends over 13 amino acids. The V end lost 0 bases, the J end lost 3 bases, and 7 bases lay between the germline ends. Per the germline V gene, CDR1 is SGHRS and CDR2 is YFSETQ. The CDR3 sequence is CASSLAQNYEQYF. The DNA of the CDR3 is TGCGCCAGCAGCTTGGCGCAGAACTACGAGCAGTACTTC. Full variable domain (remainder filled in from reference TRBV5-1 and TRBJ2-7): KAGVTQTPRYLIKTRGQQVTLSCSPISGHRSVSWYQQTPGQGLQFLFEYFSETQRNKGNFPGRFSGRQFSNSRSEMNVSTLELGDSALYLCASSLAQNYEQYFGPGTRLTVT.

The count of this clone is one. V and J are TRBV5-1 and TRBJ1-3, with 7 bases fitting TRBD1. The germline CDR1 and CDR2 sequences are SGHRS and YFSETQ. The CDR3 is made up of 14 amino acids. Trimming removed 0 bases from V and 4 bases from J; junction bases left unmatched: 1. CDR3 amino acids: CASSLVGQGNTIYF. DNA for the CDR3: TGCGCCAGCAGCTTGGTGGGACAGGGAAACACCATATATTTT.

The V and J genes are TRBV29-1 and TRBJ1-1, with a tentative D call TRBD1 (5 bases). Per the germline V gene, CDR1 is SQVTM and CDR2 is ANQGSEA. V lost 7 bases to trimming and J lost 1 base, with 7 bases between them. CDR3 length: 11 amino acids. The CDR3 DNA sequence: TGCAGCGCAACAGGGAACACTGAAGCTTTCTTT. Translation: CSATGNTEAFF.

The V and J genes are TRBV19 and TRBJ2-1; 8 nucleotides line up with TRBD2. After removal of 7 bases from V and 4 bases from J, the junction contained 9 bases not matched to a gene. CDR3 size: 15 residues. The germline CDR1 and CDR2 sequences are LNHDA and SQIVND (reference sequence). The CDR3 bases are TGTGCCAGTATGAATGTAGCGGGGTCTTACAATGAGCAGTTCTTC. It specifies CASMNVAGSYNEQFF.

This clone was found a few times. The chain employs TRBV2 and TRBJ1-2; TRBD1 agrees at 10 bases. Trimming at V came to 6 bases and at J to 9 bases, leaving 7 bases not matched to a gene. Germline CDR1 SNHLY, CDR2 FYNNEI. The CDR3 spans 13 residues. The CDR3 DNA follows: TGTGCCAGCAGACGGGACAGGGGAGTTCGCTACACCTTC. Translation gives CASRRDRGVRYTF.

The chain carries TRBV3-1 (or the pseudogene TRBV3-2) and TRBJ2-2; 8 bases are a match to TRBD2. V shed 1 base and J 4 bases; nucleotides not matched to a gene: 11. The germline V gene encodes CDR1 LGHDT and CDR2 YNNKEL (reference sequence). CDR3 length: 18 residues. The CDR3 spells CASSQGVGSGVGTGELFF. The CDR3 nucleotides read TGTGCCAGCAGCCAAGGGGTCGGTAGCGGGGTCGGCACCGGGGAGCTGTTTTTT.

V usage is TRBV2 and J usage is TRBJ1-1; 10 nucleotides match TRBD1. Looked up from germline, CDR1 is SNHLY and CDR2 is FYNNEI. The CDR3 covers 15 residues. J gave up 1 base and V 6 bases, and 5 bases lay outside the gene matches. In DNA form, the CDR3 reads TGTGCCAGCAGGGGACAGGGGTTCGCGAACACTGAAGCTTTCTTT. Protein sequence: CASRGQGFANTEAFF.

V gene TRBV10-1 combines with J gene TRBJ1-1, with no clear D. The germline V and J ends were trimmed by 1 base and 5 bases, with 8 bases remaining between them. The CDR3 contains 13 residues. The V gene's germline CDR1 is WNHNN and CDR2 SYGVQD (reference sequence). The CDR3 DNA reads as TGCGCCAGCAGTGAGTGGAGGGATACTGAAGCTTTCTTT. It yields the protein CASSEWRDTEAFF.

The genes are TRBV9 and TRBJ2-3; no clear D gene. The CDR3 contains 18 residues. The V gene's germline CDR1 is SGDLS and CDR2 YYNGEE. Deletions cut 0 bases from V and 2 bases from J, with 19 bases between. CDR3 protein: CASSVATRRGVPTDTQYF. The CDR3 DNA reads as TGTGCCAGCAGCGTAGCTACACGGCGCGGCGTTCCCACAGATACGCAGTATTTT.

The chain is built from TRBV10-2 and TRBJ1-3; TRBD1 matches 9 bases. J was trimmed by 3 bases and V by 10 bases; bases with no gene match: 19. The germline CDR1 and CDR2 sequences are WSHSY and SAAADI. The CDR3 is 18 amino acids. CDR3 amino acids: CATSAGGTGSFYGNTIYF. The CDR3 bases are TGCGCCACTAGTGCGGGGGGGACAGGGAGCTTTTATGGAAACACCATATATTTT.

V gene TRBV2 combines with J gene TRBJ2-7, with D unresolved. This CDR3 spans 14 amino acids. The germline gives CDR1 SNHLY, CDR2 FYNNEI. Between the trimmed V and J ends, which lost 3 bases and 2 bases, there was a span of 11 bases. CDR3 DNA: TGTGCCAGCAGTGATGGGTACGGAGCCTACGAGCAGTACTTC. Translated: CASSDGYGAYEQYF.

The count of this clone is one. For the CDR3, the DNA is TGTGCCAGCAGTGCTAACAGGAAGATGAGCACTGAAGCTTTCTTT. This gives the protein CASSANRKMSTEAFF. The chain combines TRBV25-1 with TRBJ1-1; TRBD1 is a possible D gene (5 bases). Deletions cut 4 bases from V and 4 bases from J, with 16 bases between. CDR1 is MGHDK and CDR2 is SYGVNS in the germline V gene. The CDR3 is 15 residues long.

This clone was picked up a small number of times. V gene TRBV5-1 combines with J gene TRBJ1-5; D is undetermined. The CDR3 spans 15 residues. Looked up from germline, CDR1 is SGHRS and CDR2 is YFSETQ. Trimming stripped 0 bases from V and 1 base from J, with 8 bases between. The CDR3 is CASSLDSGSNQPQHF. The CDR3, as DNA: TGCGCCAGCAGCTTGGATTCCGGGAGCAATCAGCCCCAGCATTTT.

The J gene is TRBJ2-5, the V gene TRBV9, with D possibly TRBD1 on 7 matching bases. This CDR3 spans 16 amino acids. The V end was cut by 4 bases, the J end by 6 bases, with 22 bases between. CDR1 SGDLS and CDR2 YYNGEE come from the germline V gene. The CDR3 sequence is CASSPSVTGTLQTQYF. The CDR3, as DNA: TGTGCCAGCAGCCCTAGTGTGACAGGGACTTTGCAGACCCAGTACTTC.

The rearrangement uses TRBV5-1 and TRBJ2-2; no clear D gene. The germline gives CDR1 SGHRS, CDR2 YFSETQ. CDR3 length: 14 residues. V was trimmed by 5 bases and J by 0 bases, leaving 8 bases between them. CDR3 sequence (DNA): TGCGCCAGCAGACACGAAACGAACACCGGGGAGCTGTTTTTT. Translation gives CASRHETNTGELFF. Combining the CDR3 with reference TRBV5-1 and TRBJ2-2 gives the whole variable domain KAGVTQTPRYLIKTRGQQVTLSCSPISGHRSVSWYQQTPGQGLQFLFEYFSETQRNKGNFPGRFSGRQFSNSRSEMNVSTLELGDSALYLCASRHETNTGELFFGEGSRLTVL.

The V call is TRBV6-1, the J call TRBJ1-1, with D perhaps TRBD1 (5 bases). Trimming cost V 1 base and J 5 bases, with 8 bases left between them. The V gene's germline CDR1 is MNHNS and CDR2 SASEGT. The CDR3 extends over 13 amino acids. CDR3 DNA: TGTGCCAGCAGTGAAGGTCAGGGAACTGAAGCTTTCTTT. Translation gives CASSEGQGTEAFF.

V is TRBV12-5 and J is TRBJ1-3; D ambiguous. This CDR3 contains 12 residues. Germline CDR1 LGHNT, CDR2 FRNRAP. Trimming took off 5 bases at V and 7 bases at J, with 9 bases between the two ends. CDR3 nucleotide sequence: TGTGCTAGTGGTCGGGTCGGGAACACCATATATTTT. It codes for CASGRVGNTIYF.

This clone is medium-sized in the sample. The chain uses TRBV5-8 and TRBJ1-5, with TRBD1 as a possible D gene (5 bases). V was trimmed by 3 bases and J by 0 bases, leaving 10 bases between them. CDR1 and CDR2 (germline): SGHTS, YDEGEE. The CDR3 covers 15 residues. The DNA for the CDR3 is TGTGCCAGCAGCTGGGGGAGGGATAGCAATCAGCCCCAGCATTTT. Its translation: CASSWGRDSNQPQHF.

In its sample, this clone was seen once. The rearrangement joins TRBV12-3 or TRBV12-4 to TRBJ1-4; D gene unclear. V was clipped by 3 bases and J by 7 bases, with 9 bases between them. CDR3 length equals 13 residues. This CDR3 is CASSFVTGEKLFF. The CDR3 nucleotides are TGTGCCAGCAGTTTCGTTACGGGTGAAAAACTGTTTTTT.

This chain uses TRBV24-1 with TRBJ2-7, with TRBD1 as a possible D gene (6 bases). Germline V gene sequence: CDR1 KGHDR, CDR2 SFDVKD. The CDR3 has 17 amino acids. Trimming removed 2 bases from V and 2 bases from J, with 18 bases in between. In nucleotides, the CDR3 is TGTGCCACCAGTGATTGTAACAGGGAAATCCGCGCCTACGAGCAGTACGTC. It codes for CATSDCNREIRAYEQYV.

This chain connects TRBV9 to TRBJ1-1; D ambiguous. The germline V and J ends were trimmed by 0 bases and 0 bases, with 6 bases remaining between them. The CDR3 covers 14 residues. Germline-derived CDR1 and CDR2 are SGDLS and YYNGEE. This chain's CDR3 is CASSVELMNTEAFF. The CDR3 DNA reads as TGTGCCAGCAGCGTAGAACTTATGAACACTGAAGCTTTCTTT.

The chain carries TRBV5-6 and TRBJ1-2, with no clear D. Trimming left V 4 bases short and J 4 bases short, with 14 bases between. Germline V gene lookup returns CDR1 SGHDT and CDR2 YYEEEE. There are 14 residues in the CDR3. The CDR3 loop reads CASSPAASFYGYTF. CDR3 bases: TGTGCCAGCAGCCCGGCGGCATCCTTCTATGGCTACACCTTC.

The chain has TRBV29-1 and TRBJ1-5; the match to TRBD1 covers 7 bases. The germline gives CDR1 SQVTM, CDR2 ANQGSEA. With V trimmed by 7 bases and J by 2 bases, 14 bases remained unmatched. CDR3 size: 16 residues. The CDR3 spells CSALTGVGGGNQPQHF. In DNA, the CDR3 is TGCAGCGCTTTAACAGGGGTAGGGGGTGGCAATCAGCCCCAGCATTTT.

The rearrangement uses TRBV6-5 and TRBJ2-7; the D gene could be TRBD1 or TRBD2 (5 bases each). Trimming took off 0 bases at V and 4 bases at J, with 10 bases between the two ends. The CDR3 has 14 residues. Per germline, CDR1 MNHEY and CDR2 SVGAGI. CDR3 in amino acids: CASSYSGTIYEQYF. Written as DNA, the CDR3 is TGTGCCAGCAGTTACTCCGGGACGATATACGAGCAGTACTTC.

J is TRBJ1-1 and V is TRBV29-1, with a possible D match to TRBD1 (5 bases). CDR1 and CDR2 (germline): SQVTM, ANQGSEA. The CDR3 runs to 14 residues. Deletions cut 3 bases from V and 1 base from J, with 12 bases between. CDR3 coding DNA: TGCAGCGTTGAGCCGACAGCCTCGAACACTGAAGCTTTCTTT. It yields the protein CSVEPTASNTEAFF.

This clone was recorded a few times. This chain connects TRBV19 to TRBJ1-2; 11 nucleotides align to TRBD1. CDR1 and CDR2 (germline): LNHDA, SQIVND (reference sequence). Losses at the gene ends were 6 bases for V and 8 bases for J; bases not matched to a gene: 11. This CDR3 has 15 amino acids. CDR3 loop: CASRGRDRGLLGYTF. CDR3 in DNA: TGTGCCAGTAGGGGCAGGGACAGGGGGTTATTGGGCTACACCTTC.

This sequence joins TRBV7-2 and TRBJ2-1; possible D gene TRBD2, 5 bases. CDR1 SGHTA and CDR2 FQGNSA come from the germline V gene. V lost 1 base and J 4 bases, leaving 11 bases between the germline ends. This CDR3 contains 15 residues. The DNA for the CDR3 is TGTGCCAGCAGCTTAGAGTGGACGGGATACAATGAGCAGTTCTTC. It encodes CASSLEWTGYNEQFF. Full variable domain (missing parts from reference TRBV7-2 and TRBJ2-1): GAGVSQSPSNKVTEKGKDVELRCDPISGHTALYWYRQSLGQGLEFLIYFQGNSAPDKSGLPSDRFSAERTGGSVSTLTIQRTQQEDSAVYLCASSLEWTGYNEQFFGPGTRLTVL.

This chain uses TRBV7-2 with TRBJ2-1, with 8 bases fitting TRBD1. From germline, CDR1 is SGHTA and CDR2 FQGNSA. This CDR3 region has 13 residues. V was pared by 5 bases and J by 8 bases, with 5 bases of the junction left unmatched. The CDR3 DNA reads as TGTGCCAGCAGCAAAGACAGGGGTCATGAGCAGTTCTTC. This codes for CASSKDRGHEQFF.

V gene TRBV6-5 combines with J gene TRBJ2-5; D may be TRBD1 (6 bases). V lost 11 bases to trimming and J lost 4 bases, with 17 bases between them. The CDR3 has 13 amino acids. Germline V gene lookup returns CDR1 MNHEY and CDR2 SVGAGI. CDR3 coding DNA: TGTGCCTCCCGATACAGGGTCGGAGAGACCCAGTACTTC. The encoded protein is CASRYRVGETQYF.

V gene TRBV10-3 combines with J gene TRBJ2-6; D might be TRBD1 or TRBD2, each matching 5 bases. CDR3 length: 16 residues. Germline V gene lookup returns CDR1 ENHRY and CDR2 SYGVKD. Trimming left V 10 bases short and J 1 base short, with 17 bases between. CDR3 loop: CATGDPGESGANVLTF. For the CDR3, the DNA is TGTGCCACCGGGGACCCTGGCGAGTCTGGGGCCAACGTCCTGACTTTC.

The CDR3 spells CAGGGVGQKGYNSPLHF. Here the CDR3 DNA reads TGTGCCGGTGGAGGCGTCGGTCAGAAAGGCTATAATTCACCCCTCCACTTT. The chain has TRBV2 and TRBJ1-6; D is unclear. The V end lost 11 bases, the J end lost 3 bases, and 23 bases lay between the germline ends. Looked up from germline, CDR1 is SNHLY and CDR2 is FYNNEI. The CDR3 runs to 17 residues.

The CDR3 bases are TGTGCCTGGATGCCGGATCTTACCTTCTATGGCTACACCTTC. This encodes CAWMPDLTFYGYTF. V is TRBV30 and J is TRBJ1-2; no definite D call. There are 14 residues in the CDR3. Germline V gene data show CDR1 as GTSNPN and CDR2 as SVGIG (reference sequence). The V end lost 4 bases, the J end lost 4 bases, and 16 bases lay between the germline ends.